Presented here are 21 T cell receptor beta chains from one specimen sequenced in a study of low-dose radiotherapy and immunotherapy resistance in tumors. TCRs were put through approximately 20 PCR cycles of amplification with Phusion. A constant-region primer and the V-primer adapter served as the primer pair. TCRdb re-called the reads with MiXCR, one entry per CDR3 protein. This sample has tens of thousands of distinct CDR3 sequences, with approximately 12% found just once. Stated time point: before trial treatment. Specimen: PBMCs, collected before treatment. The source of these receptors is a female donor with ovarian cancer.

This clonotype was counted at least ten times. The chain combines TRBV7-6 with TRBJ1-1, with D unresolved. The CDR3 extends over 13 amino acids. Trimming cost V 2 bases and J 1 base, with 5 bases left between them. Germline V gene sequence: CDR1 SGHVS, CDR2 FNYEAQ. The CDR3 is CASSLQENTEAFF. The CDR3 nucleotides are TGTGCCAGCAGCTTACAAGAGAACACTGAAGCTTTCTTT.

The J gene is TRBJ1-1, the V gene TRBV5-1; D uncertain. Germline lookup yields CDR1 SGHRS and CDR2 YFSETQ. Trimming removed 4 bases from V and 6 bases from J, with 25 bases in between. The CDR3 loop spans 17 amino acids. The CDR3 bases are TGCGCCAGCAGCCCGGAATCTTGGCAGGAAATGTCAGCTGAAGCTTTCTTT. Protein product: CASSPESWQEMSAEAFF. Based on the CDR3 plus reference TRBV5-1 and TRBJ1-1, the full variable domain is KAGVTQTPRYLIKTRGQQVTLSCSPISGHRSVSWYQQTPGQGLQFLFEYFSETQRNKGNFPGRFSGRQFSNSRSEMNVSTLELGDSALYLCASSPESWQEMSAEAFFGQGTRLTVV.

There are many counts of this clonotype. The chain employs TRBV10-3 and TRBJ1-6; 7 nucleotides agree with TRBD1. The trim removed 10 bases at V and 3 bases at J, leaving 3 bases unmatched. CDR1 is ENHRY and CDR2 is SYGVKD in the germline V gene. The CDR3 is made up of 13 amino acids. CDR3 amino acids: CATWDSYNSPLHF. The CDR3 DNA is TGTGCCACCTGGGACAGCTATAATTCACCCCTCCACTTT.

This clonotype showed up many times. V gene TRBV11-3 combines with J gene TRBJ2-7; the D gene is possibly TRBD2 (5 bases). V was trimmed by 2 bases and J by 0 bases, leaving 11 bases between them. The germline gives CDR1 SGHNT, CDR2 YENEEA. The CDR3 contains 15 residues. CDR3 bases: TGTGCCAGCAGCTTACGGTACGGACTCTCCTACGAGCAGTACTTC. It yields the protein CASSLRYGLSYEQYF.

The chain couples TRBV9 to TRBJ2-5; D could derive from TRBD1 or TRBD2 (5 bases each). Germline assignment: CDR1 SGDLS and CDR2 YYNGEE. The germline V and J ends were trimmed by 4 bases and 3 bases, with 13 bases remaining between them. The CDR3 totals 14 residues. CDR3 DNA: TGTGCCAGCAGCCCCCGTAGGGGAGAAGAGACCCAGTACTTC. Translating it yields CASSPRRGEETQYF. Using reference TRBV9 and TRBJ2-5 for the parts outside the CDR3, the full variable domain is DSGVTQTPKHLITATGQRVTLRCSPRSGDLSVYWYQQSLDQGLQFLIQYYNGEERAKGNILERFSAQQFPDLHSELNLSSLELGDSALYFCASSPRRGEETQYFGPGTRLLVL.

This clonotype was found many times. This chain connects TRBV20-1 to TRBJ2-7; 8 nucleotides line up with TRBD2. The CDR3 totals 15 residues. After removal of 2 bases from V and 2 bases from J, the junction contained 8 bases not matched to a gene. Germline V lookup: CDR1 DFQATT, CDR2 SNEGSKA (reference sequence). CDR3: CSARLRGASPYEQYF. In DNA, the CDR3 is TGCAGTGCTAGATTGCGGGGGGCCTCACCCTACGAGCAGTACTTC.

The sample holds many counts of this clonotype. The chain links TRBV19 to TRBJ2-7, with D possibly being TRBD1 (7 bases). The CDR3 is made up of 14 amino acids. Looked up from germline, CDR1 is LNHDA and CDR2 is SQIVND (reference sequence). V lost 0 bases and J lost 2, with 8 bases in between. The CDR3 bases are TGTGCCAGTAGTATAGACAGGGGGGCCTACGAGCAGTACTTC. Residues: CASSIDRGAYEQYF.

This clonotype was counted many times. The rearrangement uses TRBV3-1 and TRBJ2-2; tentative D call: TRBD1 (6 bases). The V end was cut by 5 bases, the J end by 1 base, with 11 bases between. Germline V gene lookup returns CDR1 LGHDT and CDR2 YNNKEL (reference sequence). CDR3 length: 15 amino acids. In nucleotides, the CDR3 is TGTGCCAGCAGCTTTACAGGGCTGAACACCGGGGAGCTGTTTTTT. Translating gives CASSFTGLNTGELFF.

This clonotype was counted at least ten times. The CDR3 nucleotides read TGTGCCTGGAGTGTGCGACAGGGGCCCGTAGGGGAAGCTTTCTTT. It yields the protein CAWSVRQGPVGEAFF. The chain employs TRBV30 and TRBJ1-1; 8 positions match TRBD1. V lost 0 bases and J lost 8; bases outside the gene matches: 11. The CDR3 is 15 residues long. Germline CDR1 reads GTSNPN; CDR2 reads SVGIG (reference sequence).

This clonotype was found many times. V and J are TRBV20-1 and TRBJ1-2; maybe TRBD1 (6 bases). V was pared by 3 bases and J by 8 bases, with 13 bases between. The CDR3 has 12 amino acids. Germline CDR1 DFQATT, CDR2 SNEGSKA (reference sequence). The CDR3 sequence: CSASPGAGGYTF. CDR3 DNA sequence: TGCAGTGCTAGTCCGGGGGCTGGGGGCTACACCTTC.

In its sample, this clonotype was seen many times. The V and J genes are TRBV12-5 and TRBJ2-1; possibly TRBD1 for D (6 bases). V lost 6 bases, J lost 10 bases, and 16 bases lay in between. This CDR3 has 13 residues. CDR1 LGHNT and CDR2 FRNRAP come from the germline V gene. CDR3 sequence reads: CASGSLRGAEQFF. CDR3 coding DNA: TGTGCTAGTGGCTCGCTCAGGGGAGCCGAGCAGTTCTTC.

This clonotype was seen many times. The chain links TRBV5-1 to TRBJ2-3; TRBD2 matches 15 bases. Germline V gene sequence: CDR1 SGHRS, CDR2 YFSETQ. Trimming took 4 bases from V and 5 from J; bases not matched to a gene: 2. This CDR3 is 15 amino acids long. The CDR3 DNA reads as TGCGCCAGCAGCCCGGGACTAGCGGGGGGAGATACGCAGTATTTT. This encodes CASSPGLAGGDTQYF.

This clonotype was recorded many times. The chain joins TRBV30 to TRBJ2-4, with 8 bases identical to TRBD1. There are 15 residues in the CDR3. V gave up 8 bases and J gave up 6 bases; unmatched junction bases: 15. Per germline, CDR1 GTSNPN and CDR2 SVGIG (reference sequence). The CDR3 DNA follows: TGTGCCCAAAAGGCGTGGGACAGGAATACAAACATTCAGTACTTC. It codes for CAQKAWDRNTNIQYF.

In this sample, this clonotype turned up many times. The genes are TRBV28 and TRBJ2-2; weak D call: TRBD2 (6 bases). Trimming took 4 bases from V and 3 from J, leaving 12 bases between them. This CDR3 is 15 amino acids long. The germline V gene encodes CDR1 MDHEN and CDR2 SYDVKM. The CDR3 sequence: CASSWGTGDTGELFF. The CDR3 nucleotides read TGTGCCAGCAGTTGGGGAACGGGGGACACCGGGGAGCTGTTTTTT.

This clonotype was counted once. This likely traces to a read error, being one base from a far larger clone. The chain is built from TRBV5-6 and TRBJ2-1, with D perhaps TRBD2 (6 bases). This CDR3 spans 17 amino acids. Germline V lookup: CDR1 SGHDT, CDR2 YYEEEE. Trimming pared 4 bases from V and 13 bases from J, leaving 30 bases between. The CDR3 bases are TGTGCCAGCAGCATCGCTAAAGGCGGGGTTGGCAAAAACATTCAGTTCTTC. Translation gives CASSIAKGGVGKNIQFF.

This clonotype was recorded many times. V gene TRBV18 combines with J gene TRBJ2-7; D may be TRBD1 (5 bases). The V gene's germline CDR1 is KGHSH and CDR2 LQKENI. This CDR3 contains 15 residues. Deletions cut 0 bases from V and 2 bases from J, with 11 bases between. CDR3 sequence: CASSPPAGRAYEQYF. CDR3 nucleotides: TGTGCCAGCTCACCACCGGCAGGCAGGGCCTACGAGCAGTACTTC.

This clonotype was observed many times. The rearrangement uses TRBV11-2 and TRBJ2-7; D ambiguous. There are 14 residues in the CDR3. The germline V and J ends were trimmed by 1 base and 1 base, with 8 bases remaining between them. Germline-derived CDR1 and CDR2 are SGHAT and FQNNGV. CDR3 coding DNA: TGTGCCAGCAGCTTAGGCAGGCAGTCCTACGAGCAGTACTTC. This gives the protein CASSLGRQSYEQYF.

Sample share makes this clonotype large (0.1 to 1%). The chain carries TRBV30 and TRBJ2-7; D may match TRBD1 or TRBD2 (6 bases each). This CDR3 has 14 amino acids. The germline gives CDR1 GTSNPN, CDR2 SVGIG (reference sequence). Deletions cut 5 bases from V and 0 bases from J, with 14 bases between. The CDR3 is CAWSLRGDSYEQYF. The DNA for the CDR3 is TGTGCCTGGTCTCTGAGGGGGGACTCCTACGAGCAGTACTTC.

The sample holds many counts of this clonotype. This sequence joins TRBV4-1 and TRBJ1-1; the D is unclear. Germline V lookup: CDR1 MGHRA, CDR2 YSYEKL. V was cut by 4 bases and J by 0 bases, with 6 bases left in between. This CDR3 comprises 13 residues. The DNA for the CDR3 is TGCGCCAGCAGCCCCCGGTTGAACACTGAAGCTTTCTTT. Protein: CASSPRLNTEAFF.

This clonotype was picked up many times. The chain carries TRBV28 and TRBJ2-7, with TRBD1 identical over 11 bases. The CDR3 loop spans 16 amino acids. V lost 6 bases and J lost 4; bases outside the gene matches: 11. In germline, CDR1 is MDHEN, CDR2 SYDVKM. The CDR3 here is CASRPRMGQGGYEQYF. CDR3 sequence (DNA): TGTGCCAGCAGACCCAGGATGGGACAGGGGGGTTACGAGCAGTACTTC.

Many counts were recorded for this clonotype. The chain employs TRBV29-1 and TRBJ1-2; TRBD1 matches 9 bases. J was trimmed by 6 bases and V by 3 bases; bases with no gene match: 8. This CDR3 is 14 amino acids long. CDR1 and CDR2 (germline): SQVTM, ANQGSEA. CDR3 DNA sequence: TGCAGCGTTGAGAGGGGGACAGGGCAAAATGGCTACACCTTC. Its translation: CSVERGTGQNGYTF.